This is a list of T cell receptor beta chains from one sample in a study of blood T cell repertoires in COVID-19. Measured with immunoSEQ multiplex PCR; TCRdb has only the in-frame clones, and not every one. This sample has a few hundred thousand clones; 80% to 90% occur once, and the top ten carry roughly 4.2%. The sample taken for sequencing was peripheral blood. The receptors derive from a man aged 45 to 65 with acute or convalescent COVID-19. Both conserved end residues are part of each CDR3. Each record gives: CDR3 protein, CDR3 DNA, CDR3 length, J gene, clone size, V gene, D gene. A D gene is named only where the DNA matches it firmly. The size field is filled for only some rows; it gives once, few, many or a size class.

cdr3_aa: CASSTRRESSYEQYF; cdr3_nt: TGTGCCAGCAGTACCCGACGGGAGAGCTCCTACGAGCAGTACTTC; cdr3_length: 15; j_call: TRBJ2-7; clone_size: -; v_call: TRBV6-5; d_call: -
cdr3_aa: CASSQGASTGNTIYF; cdr3_nt: TGTGCCAGCTCGCAGGGGGCGAGCACTGGAAACACCATATATTTT; cdr3_length: 15; j_call: TRBJ1-3; clone_size: -; v_call: TRBV18; d_call: TRBD1
cdr3_aa: CASRSTGSNTGELFF; cdr3_nt: TGTGCCAGTAGATCAACAGGGTCGAACACCGGGGAGCTGTTTTTT; cdr3_length: 15; j_call: TRBJ2-2; clone_size: -; v_call: TRBV19; d_call: -
cdr3_aa: CASSRLGQGRDSPLHF; cdr3_nt: TGCGCCAGCAGCCGCCTCGGACAGGGGAGAGATTCACCCCTCCACTTT; cdr3_length: 16; j_call: TRBJ1-6; clone_size: -; v_call: TRBV5-1; d_call: TRBD1
cdr3_aa: CASSRDRDYEQYF; cdr3_nt: TGTGCCAGCAGCCGTGACAGGGACTACGAGCAGTACTTC; cdr3_length: 13; j_call: TRBJ2-7; clone_size: -; v_call: TRBV12-3/TRBV12-4; d_call: TRBD1
cdr3_aa: CASSLVRANTEAFF; cdr3_nt: TGTGCCAGCAGCTTAGTTCGAGCCAACACTGAAGCTTTCTTT; cdr3_length: 14; j_call: TRBJ1-1; clone_size: once; v_call: TRBV7-9; d_call: -
cdr3_aa: CASSLWTGRTGELFF; cdr3_nt: TGTGCCAGCAGCCTCTGGACAGGGAGAACCGGGGAGCTGTTTTTT; cdr3_length: 15; j_call: TRBJ2-2; clone_size: -; v_call: TRBV2; d_call: TRBD1
cdr3_aa: CASSKPDRIGNQPQHF; cdr3_nt: TGTGCCAGCAGTAAACCGGACAGGATCGGCAATCAGCCCCAGCATTTT; cdr3_length: 16; j_call: TRBJ1-5; clone_size: -; v_call: TRBV2; d_call: TRBD1
cdr3_aa: CATSRDWGDRQYEQYF; cdr3_nt: TGTGCCACCAGCAGAGATTGGGGGGACAGGCAATACGAGCAGTACTTC; cdr3_length: 16; j_call: TRBJ2-7; clone_size: -; v_call: TRBV15; d_call: TRBD1
cdr3_aa: CASSVTGTSGGRRADTQYF; cdr3_nt: TGCGCCAGCAGCGTCACCGGGACTAGCGGGGGAAGAAGAGCAGATACGCAGTATTTT; cdr3_length: 19; j_call: TRBJ2-3; clone_size: -; v_call: TRBV5-1; d_call: TRBD2
cdr3_aa: CASSLTQEAPLHF; cdr3_nt: TGTGCCAGCAGCTTAACCCAGGAGGCACCCCTCCACTTT; cdr3_length: 13; j_call: TRBJ1-6; clone_size: -; v_call: TRBV7-9; d_call: -
cdr3_aa: CASIGTGQAFF; cdr3_nt: TGTGCCAGTATAGGGACAGGGCAAGCTTTCTTT; cdr3_length: 11; j_call: TRBJ1-1; clone_size: -; v_call: TRBV25-1; d_call: TRBD1
cdr3_aa: CSASFQSTIYF; cdr3_nt: TGCAGTGCTTCTTTTCAGTCAACCATATATTTT; cdr3_length: 11; j_call: TRBJ1-3; clone_size: few; v_call: TRBV20-1; d_call: -
cdr3_aa: CAIKDPGGQPQHF; cdr3_nt: TGTGCCATCAAGGACCCCGGGGGTCAGCCCCAGCATTTT; cdr3_length: 13; j_call: TRBJ1-5; clone_size: -; v_call: TRBV10-3; d_call: -
cdr3_aa: CASSLILPGQGGNSPLHF; cdr3_nt: TGTGCCAGCAGCCTAATACTTCCGGGCCAGGGGGGTAATTCACCCCTCCACTTT; cdr3_length: 18; j_call: TRBJ1-6; clone_size: -; v_call: TRBV11-2; d_call: TRBD1
cdr3_aa: CASSALGRGGLNTEAFF; cdr3_nt: TGTGCCAGCAGTGCTCTCGGCCGGGGGGGGCTGAACACTGAAGCTTTCTTT; cdr3_length: 17; j_call: TRBJ1-1; clone_size: -; v_call: TRBV6-1; d_call: -
cdr3_aa: CASSARFDTEAFF; cdr3_nt: TGTGCCAGCAGCGCGAGGTTCGACACTGAAGCTTTCTTT; cdr3_length: 13; j_call: TRBJ1-1; clone_size: -; v_call: TRBV9; d_call: -
cdr3_aa: CASTPGVIAFF; cdr3_nt: TGTGCCAGCACCCCGGGGGTGATAGCTTTCTTT; cdr3_length: 11; j_call: TRBJ1-1; clone_size: -; v_call: TRBV6-5; d_call: -
cdr3_aa: CASSLLQGTEAFF; cdr3_nt: TGCGCCAGCAGCCTATTACAGGGCACTGAAGCTTTCTTT; cdr3_length: 13; j_call: TRBJ1-1; clone_size: -; v_call: TRBV5-1; d_call: -
cdr3_aa: CAIVRTDQAYQPQHF; cdr3_nt: TGTGCCATCGTCAGGACAGACCAGGCTTATCAGCCCCAGCATTTT; cdr3_length: 15; j_call: TRBJ1-5; clone_size: once; v_call: TRBV6-5; d_call: -
cdr3_aa: CASSPAATRADTQYF; cdr3_nt: TGTGCCAGTAGCCCAGCGGCCACACGAGCAGATACGCAGTATTTT; cdr3_length: 15; j_call: TRBJ2-3; clone_size: -; v_call: TRBV19; d_call: -
cdr3_aa: CASSPRMTGHQPQHF; cdr3_nt: TGTGCCAGCAGTCCTCGCATGACAGGTCATCAGCCCCAGCATTTT; cdr3_length: 15; j_call: TRBJ1-5; clone_size: -; v_call: TRBV27; d_call: -
cdr3_aa: CAWSGPSWGRGYGYTF; cdr3_nt: TGTGCCTGGAGTGGTCCCTCCTGGGGCAGGGGTTATGGCTACACCTTC; cdr3_length: 16; j_call: TRBJ1-2; clone_size: -; v_call: TRBV30; d_call: -
cdr3_aa: CASSHGTDLYGYTF; cdr3_nt: TGCGCCAGCAGCCATGGGACAGACCTTTATGGCTACACCTTC; cdr3_length: 14; j_call: TRBJ1-2; clone_size: -; v_call: TRBV4-1; d_call: TRBD1
cdr3_aa: CASSTEQGLGYGNEKLFF; cdr3_nt: TGTGCCAGCAGTACCGAACAGGGGTTGGGGTATGGTAATGAAAAACTGTTTTTT; cdr3_length: 18; j_call: TRBJ1-4; clone_size: -; v_call: TRBV27; d_call: TRBD1
cdr3_aa: CASSPTGTGGGYTF; cdr3_nt: TGTGCCAGCTCACCAACCGGGACAGGGGGAGGCTACACCTTC; cdr3_length: 14; j_call: TRBJ1-2; clone_size: -; v_call: TRBV18; d_call: TRBD1
cdr3_aa: CASSLRQAMNTEAFF; cdr3_nt: TGTGCCAGCAGCTTACGACAGGCGATGAACACTGAAGCTTTCTTT; cdr3_length: 15; j_call: TRBJ1-1; clone_size: -; v_call: TRBV11-2; d_call: -
cdr3_aa: CASSRLAGTDTQYF; cdr3_nt: TGTGCCAGCAGCAGGCTAGCGGGGACAGATACGCAGTATTTT; cdr3_length: 14; j_call: TRBJ2-3; clone_size: once; v_call: TRBV5-4; d_call: TRBD2
cdr3_aa: CATSSPTRGSPLHF; cdr3_nt: TGTGCCACCAGCTCCCCCACTCGGGGTTCACCCCTCCACTTT; cdr3_length: 14; j_call: TRBJ1-6; clone_size: -; v_call: TRBV15; d_call: -
cdr3_aa: CATSGGTGVGNEQFF; cdr3_nt: TGTGCCACCAGTGGCGGGACAGGGGTCGGGAATGAGCAGTTCTTC; cdr3_length: 15; j_call: TRBJ2-1; clone_size: -; v_call: TRBV24-1; d_call: TRBD1
cdr3_aa: CASSFPPGVMGTEAFF; cdr3_nt: TGTGCCAGCAGCTTTCCGCCAGGGGTAATGGGAACTGAAGCTTTCTTT; cdr3_length: 16; j_call: TRBJ1-1; clone_size: -; v_call: TRBV11-2; d_call: -
cdr3_aa: CASSEVTGARVGKNTEAFF; cdr3_nt: TGTGCCAGCAGTGAAGTAACAGGGGCGAGGGTAGGTAAGAACACTGAAGCTTTCTTT; cdr3_length: 19; j_call: TRBJ1-1; clone_size: -; v_call: TRBV6-1; d_call: TRBD1
cdr3_aa: CASGTGQERNEQFF; cdr3_nt: TGCGCCAGCGGAACTGGACAGGAGAGGAATGAGCAGTTCTTC; cdr3_length: 14; j_call: TRBJ2-1; clone_size: -; v_call: TRBV5-1; d_call: TRBD1
cdr3_aa: CASSSDSLSEAFF; cdr3_nt: TGTGCCAGCAGTTCCGACAGCCTGTCTGAAGCTTTCTTT; cdr3_length: 13; j_call: TRBJ1-1; clone_size: -; v_call: TRBV6-5; d_call: -
cdr3_aa: CASKGQSSTGELFF; cdr3_nt: TGTGCCAGCAAGGGACAGTCTTCCACCGGGGAGCTGTTTTTT; cdr3_length: 14; j_call: TRBJ2-2; clone_size: -; v_call: TRBV2; d_call: TRBD1
cdr3_aa: CASSRGTEGSPLHF; cdr3_nt: TGTGCCAGCTCTCGCGGGACAGAAGGTTCACCCCTCCACTTT; cdr3_length: 14; j_call: TRBJ1-6; clone_size: few; v_call: TRBV18; d_call: TRBD1
cdr3_aa: CASSELSSGGPLHF; cdr3_nt: TGTGCCAGCAGTGAGTTGTCCAGCGGTGGGCCCCTCCACTTT; cdr3_length: 14; j_call: TRBJ1-6; clone_size: -; v_call: TRBV2; d_call: -
cdr3_aa: CASSLSRGQPNSPLHF; cdr3_nt: TGTGCCAGCAGTTTATCGCGGGGACAGCCAAATTCACCCCTCCACTTT; cdr3_length: 16; j_call: TRBJ1-6; clone_size: -; v_call: TRBV27; d_call: TRBD1
cdr3_aa: CASSEGTANEKLFF; cdr3_nt: TGCGCCAGCAGTGAGGGGACAGCTAATGAAAAACTGTTTTTT; cdr3_length: 14; j_call: TRBJ1-4; clone_size: -; v_call: TRBV10-1; d_call: TRBD1
cdr3_aa: CASRVGREDYEQYF; cdr3_nt: TGTGCCAGCAGGGTAGGACGGGAGGACTACGAGCAGTACTTC; cdr3_length: 14; j_call: TRBJ2-7; clone_size: -; v_call: TRBV11-2; d_call: TRBD2
cdr3_aa: CASSPITSYGYTF; cdr3_nt: TGTGCCAGCAGTCCAATCACTAGCTATGGCTACACCTTC; cdr3_length: 13; j_call: TRBJ1-2; clone_size: -; v_call: TRBV11-2; d_call: -
cdr3_aa: CASSAAGRGTEAFF; cdr3_nt: TGTGCCAGCAGCGCCGCCGGGCGAGGGACTGAAGCTTTCTTT; cdr3_length: 14; j_call: TRBJ1-1; clone_size: -; v_call: TRBV6-4; d_call: -
cdr3_aa: CASSIPGGREAFF; cdr3_nt: TGTGCCAGCAGCATCCCTGGGGGGAGGGAAGCTTTCTTT; cdr3_length: 13; j_call: TRBJ1-1; clone_size: -; v_call: TRBV7-9; d_call: -
cdr3_aa: CASTSAGGSNTEAFF; cdr3_nt: TGTGCCAGCACGAGCGCAGGGGGCTCGAACACTGAAGCTTTCTTT; cdr3_length: 15; j_call: TRBJ1-1; clone_size: once; v_call: TRBV6-5; d_call: TRBD1
cdr3_aa: CASSQSASGGSYNEQFF; cdr3_nt: TGTGCCAGCAGCCAATCGGCTAGCGGGGGGTCCTACAATGAGCAGTTCTTC; cdr3_length: 17; j_call: TRBJ2-1; clone_size: -; v_call: TRBV3-1/TRBV3-2; d_call: TRBD2
cdr3_aa: CASSESRGRPDTQYF; cdr3_nt: TGCGCCAGCAGTGAGTCCAGGGGGCGCCCAGATACGCAGTATTTT; cdr3_length: 15; j_call: TRBJ2-3; clone_size: -; v_call: TRBV10-1; d_call: TRBD1
cdr3_aa: CASSLVRTALGYTF; cdr3_nt: TGTGCCAGCAGCTTAGTAAGGACTGCGCTGGGCTACACCTTC; cdr3_length: 14; j_call: TRBJ1-2; clone_size: many; v_call: TRBV7-2; d_call: -
cdr3_aa: CASSRNGGAGRTDTQYF; cdr3_nt: TGTGCCAGCTCCCGCAACGGAGGGGCAGGGCGCACAGATACGCAGTATTTT; cdr3_length: 17; j_call: TRBJ2-3; clone_size: -; v_call: TRBV9; d_call: -
cdr3_aa: CASSSTGEGYGYTF; cdr3_nt: TGTGCCAGCAGCTCGACAGGGGAGGGGTATGGCTACACCTTC; cdr3_length: 14; j_call: TRBJ1-2; clone_size: -; v_call: TRBV7-9; d_call: TRBD1
cdr3_aa: CASSPRQGPNTEAFF; cdr3_nt: TGTGCCAGCAGCCCCCGACAGGGACCTAACACTGAAGCTTTCTTT; cdr3_length: 15; j_call: TRBJ1-1; clone_size: -; v_call: TRBV11-2; d_call: TRBD1
cdr3_aa: CASSSGSGTVNTEAFF; cdr3_nt: TGTGCCAGCAGCTCTGGTTCGGGGACTGTGAACACTGAAGCTTTCTTT; cdr3_length: 16; j_call: TRBJ1-1; clone_size: -; v_call: TRBV5-8; d_call: -
cdr3_aa: CASSASQGPKSEKLFF; cdr3_nt: TGTGCCAGCAGCGCATCACAGGGACCTAAGAGTGAAAAACTGTTTTTT; cdr3_length: 16; j_call: TRBJ1-4; clone_size: -; v_call: TRBV7-6; d_call: -
cdr3_aa: CASSLDFADSYGYTF; cdr3_nt: TGTGCCAGCAGCTTAGATTTCGCTGACAGTTATGGCTACACCTTC; cdr3_length: 15; j_call: TRBJ1-2; clone_size: -; v_call: TRBV11-2; d_call: -
cdr3_aa: CASSPRPGGYMNTEAFF; cdr3_nt: TGTGCCAGCTCACCACGTCCGGGGGGTTATATGAACACTGAAGCTTTCTTT; cdr3_length: 17; j_call: TRBJ1-1; clone_size: -; v_call: TRBV18; d_call: -
cdr3_aa: CASSLRMNRETYEQYF; cdr3_nt: TGTGCCAGCAGCTTAAGGATGAACAGAGAAACCTACGAGCAGTACTTC; cdr3_length: 16; j_call: TRBJ2-7; clone_size: -; v_call: TRBV5-6; d_call: -